The entry that follows covers one TCR beta chain sequence. Its antigen remains unidentified. The sample originates from a study of PD-1 blockade in classical Hodgkin lymphoma. Study findings and constraints: Newly diagnosed patients reportedly had lower baseline TCR diversity than healthy donors. Repertoires differed for reasons still undefined, possibly disease activity or prior therapy.

There was relapse after autologous stem cell transplantation in every patient, and there was variation in brentuximab vedotin exposure. CDR3 length equals 14 residues. The ends lost 1 base at V and 8 bases at J; junction bases unmatched: 4. Germline values: CDR1 SGHDN, CDR2 FVKESK. Sequencing was performed with immunoSEQ multiplex PCR; in TCRdb, only in-frame clones are kept and a portion is missing. The sample includes nearly 55,000 clones, 81% of them seen just once. J is TRBJ1-2 and V is TRBV14; 10 bases line up with TRBD1. Sequencing was performed on peripheral blood mononuclear cells (PBMCs), taken at baseline. The clonotype was recovered from a human donor with classical Hodgkin lymphoma. CDR3 protein: CASSQGQGAGGYTF. CDR3 DNA sequence: TGTGCCAGCAGCCAAGGACAGGGGGCGGGAGGCTACACCTTC.